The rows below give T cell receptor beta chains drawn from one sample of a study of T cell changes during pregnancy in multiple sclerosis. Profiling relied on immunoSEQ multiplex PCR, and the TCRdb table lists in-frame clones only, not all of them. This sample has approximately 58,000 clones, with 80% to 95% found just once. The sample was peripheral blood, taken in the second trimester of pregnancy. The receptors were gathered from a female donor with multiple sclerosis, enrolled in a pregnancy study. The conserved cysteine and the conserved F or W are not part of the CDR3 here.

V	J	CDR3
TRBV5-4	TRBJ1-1	ASSLDRGRTEAF
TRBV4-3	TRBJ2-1	ASSQDLSGGASYNEQF
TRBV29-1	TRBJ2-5	SVVGGWETQY
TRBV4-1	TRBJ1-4	ASSQVATGVGNEKLF
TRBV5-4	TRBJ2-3	ASSALASDTDTQY
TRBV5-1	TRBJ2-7	ASSFGTSGSYEQY
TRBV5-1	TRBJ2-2	ASSFGQGVTGELF
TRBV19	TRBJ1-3	ASRQTGAGNTIY
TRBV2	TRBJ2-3	ASLGQDGDTQY
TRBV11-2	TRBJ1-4	ASSKTGAYEKLF
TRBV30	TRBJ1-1	AWTGRRNTEAF
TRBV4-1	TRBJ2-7	ASSFRDSVSEQY
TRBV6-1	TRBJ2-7	ASSEVEAGGSYEQY
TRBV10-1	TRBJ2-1	ASSAGFTYNEQF
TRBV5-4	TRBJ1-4	ASSIDQGIEKLF
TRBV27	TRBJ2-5	ASSNPGMARETQY
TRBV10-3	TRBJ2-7	AISESTGTDTYEQY
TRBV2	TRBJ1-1	ASRGGVSNTEAF
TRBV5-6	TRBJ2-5	ASSPGLAGGPQETQY
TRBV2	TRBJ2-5	ASSGDRERAQY
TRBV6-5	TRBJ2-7	ASRDGTSGSYEQY
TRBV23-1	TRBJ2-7	ASSQKRTPYEQY
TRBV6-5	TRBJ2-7	ASSSPGLEAYEQY
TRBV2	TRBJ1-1	ASSEDRDIQAF
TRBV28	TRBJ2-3	ASTYGGAGDTQY
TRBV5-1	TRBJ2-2	ASRLADTGELF
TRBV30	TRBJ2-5	AWGKGVGGTQETQY
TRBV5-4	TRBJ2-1	ASSLWLAGLDYNEQF
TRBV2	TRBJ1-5	ASSPGRGNQPQH
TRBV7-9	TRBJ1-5	ASSRSPGLSFEPQH
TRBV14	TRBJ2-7	ASSLMTGLGYEQY
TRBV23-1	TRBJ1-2	ASSQDEGGRFGGYT
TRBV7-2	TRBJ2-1	ASREGSAGYNEQF
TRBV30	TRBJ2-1	AWSVVLRDREGNEQF
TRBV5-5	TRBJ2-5	ASSHLGAPQETQY